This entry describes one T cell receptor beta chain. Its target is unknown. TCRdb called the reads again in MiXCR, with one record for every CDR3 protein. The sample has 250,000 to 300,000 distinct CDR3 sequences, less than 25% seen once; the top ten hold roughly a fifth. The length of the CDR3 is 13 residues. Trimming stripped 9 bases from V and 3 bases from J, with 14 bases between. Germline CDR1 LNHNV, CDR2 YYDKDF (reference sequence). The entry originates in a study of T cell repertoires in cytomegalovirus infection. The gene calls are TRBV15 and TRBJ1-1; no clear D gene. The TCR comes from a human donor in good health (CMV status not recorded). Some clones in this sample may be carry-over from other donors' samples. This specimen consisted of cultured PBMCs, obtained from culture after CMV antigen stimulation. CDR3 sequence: CATRLYLHTEAFF. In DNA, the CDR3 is TGTGCCACTAGGCTCTACCTTCACACTGAAGCTTTCTTT.